What follows is one T cell receptor (beta chain) and its context. Its antigen is not known. This sample was included in a study of T-cell reconstitution after alpha-beta-depleted transplantation in children. The study's findings and limits: Reportedly, alpha-beta T cells present about two months post-transplant originated from several hundred expanded clones of graft origin.

Researchers prepared the TCRbeta library using unique molecular identifiers, the study reports. TCRdb re-called the PCR reads through MiXCR, storing one row per CDR3 protein. The sample lists about 980,000 distinct CDR3 sequences, less than 30% occurring once. Trimming removed 4 bases at V and 0 bases at J, with 14 bases between. Germline assignment: CDR1 SGHAT and CDR2 FQNNGV. CDR3 length: 16 amino acids. This TCR came from a boy in the first two years of life who had a stem cell transplant for SCID, so the T cells may come from the graft donor. The gene calls are TRBV11-2 and TRBJ2-3; no reliable D call. Sequenced material: PBMCs, mostly from graft donor cells, taken 360 days after TCRalphabeta/CD19-depleted stem cell transplant. DNA of the CDR3: TGTGCCAGCAGCTCTCACGGGCCCTCTAGCACAGATACGCAGTATTTT. Translating gives CASSSHGPSSTDTQYF.